This TCR beta chain was sequenced in a study of early T cells in non-severe SARS-CoV-2 infection (dated by TCRdb to the early 2020s). Broadly, across the study: Because TCR sequencing was done on bulk RNA from unsorted whole blood, the alpha and beta chains could not be paired. What the work shows at the level of the full study, not this receptor alone: VDJdb matching was skewed toward anti-spike CD8 responses and likely underestimated virus-specific expansions, missing private and CD4 specificities.

CDR3 length: 16 amino acids, cysteine to phenylalanine. Just the 48-base CDR3 DNA is kept, in frame starting at base 1. From V the trimming removes 2 bases and from J it removes 1 base, while the gene matches leave 7 bases of the junction unaccounted for. Based on the germline V gene, the CDR1 and CDR2 sequences are MDHEN and SYDVKM. This was a case-control study nested in a cohort of healthcare workers in London, UK, who had nasopharyngeal swab PCR tests and blood samples taken every week. Healthcare workers were enrolled in the week of the UK lockdown, from 23 to 31 March 2020, and were followed every week for up to roughly 16 weeks. This clonotype came up a few times. Its antigen target is currently unknown. There are no base qualities to consult, and no much larger clone falls within one base. Library construction relied on 5' RACE. Reads for this sample came from a NextSeq 500. The TCR library protocol attached unique molecular identifiers to individual cDNA molecules to correct for sequencing error and PCR bias. Sequencing covered both TCR alpha and beta chains, and within each sample the abundances of alpha and beta sequences were tightly co-correlated. The published analysis was carried out like this. Decombinator V4 was used to perform V gene, J gene and CDR3 annotation of TCR sequences. Expanded TCRs were defined as changing significantly between any two time points under a Poisson model with p below 0.0001. Abundances of TCRs were expressed as counts per million after normalisation to the total number of TCRs sequenced in each sample. TRAV1-2 paired with TRAJ12, TRAJ20 or TRAJ33 defined MAIT TCRs, while TRAV10 paired with TRAJ18 defined iNKT TCRs. VDJdb, accessed 1 November 2021, was searched for CMV, EBV and SARS-CoV-2 annotated TCRs, with TCRs annotated for multiple antigens excluded. Starting from the raw public reads, TCRdb applied fastp trimming at Q25, assembled clones with MiXCR and retained in-frame beta chains. Rows with one shared CDR3 protein collapse into an entry with the most common genes and DNA. These V and J calls derive from TCRdb rather than the authors' analysis. This sample gives tens of thousands of distinct CDR3 sequences in total; roughly 12% of them show up just once. The top ten constitute less than 3.5% of the sample.

This TCR was recovered from an adult who was a healthcare worker with PCR-confirmed SARS-CoV-2 infection or an uninfected control (not recorded which). The sequencing used whole blood, collected at baseline. The chain was built from TRBV28 and TRBJ1-1; TRBD1 agrees with 7 junctional bases. For the CDR3, the sequence is CASSLLTGITNTEAFF. The DNA is TGTGCCAGCAGTTTACTGACAGGGATCACGAACACTGAAGCTTTCTTT.